This T cell receptor beta chain is drawn from a study of T cell responses to AZD1222 COVID-19 vaccine. For the study at large: Second doses that came at about 4 or about 12 weeks were put together. Points from the study as a whole: Spike-wide vaccine-associated CD4 TCRs dominated at 160-218 and 743-854. Donors, mostly white British, included more females; clonal diversity was possibly underestimated. Recipients of two AZD1222 doses showed rising Spike-specific TCR breadth and depth.

Data came from immunoSEQ multiplex PCR; TCRdb stores just in-frame clones and leaves some out. This table has roughly 97,000 clones, about 88% appearing once. To note about this clone: As yet, its antigen is unknown.

V was clipped by 4 bases and J by 7 bases, with 11 bases between them. The CDR3 has 13 amino acids. CDR1 is LNHDA, CDR2 SQIVND, per germline (reference sequence). Sample: peripheral blood, taken on day 0 of AZD1222 vaccination. This TCR was recovered from an adult in good health. This chain links TRBV19 with TRBJ1-5; D not resolved. The CDR3 protein is CASSSFKDQPQHF. DNA for the CDR3: TGTGCCAGTAGTAGTTTCAAGGACCAGCCCCAGCATTTT. The complete variable domain, with remaining parts taken from reference TRBV19 and TRBJ1-5, reads DGGITQSPKYLFRKEGQNVTLSCEQNLNHDAMYWYRQDPGQGLRLIYYSQIVNDFQKGDIAEGYSVSREKKESFPLTVTSAQKNPTAFYLCASSSFKDQPQHFGDGTRLSIL.